A selection of T cell receptor beta chains follows, all from one sample in a study of T cells of healthy individuals. TCRdb re-called the 5' RACE reads with MiXCR, one entry per CDR3 protein. The sample has about 82,000 distinct CDR3 sequences; approximately 4.7% are singletons. These receptors were obtained from a female donor in good health. Each CDR3 is given with its conserved first and last residue. The D gene is left open where the match is weak. The size field is filled for only some rows; it gives once, few, many or a size class.

d_call	v_call	j_call	clone_size	cdr3_nt	cdr3_aa
.	TRBV28	TRBJ2-6	.	TGTGCCAGCAGTTCGCTACGGGCGACACCCTCTGGGGCCAACGTCCTGACTTTC	CASSSLRATPSGANVLTF
TRBD2	TRBV24-1	TRBJ2-1	many	TGTGCCACCAGTGACTTGGGTCGGGGGACTAGCGACAATGAGCAGTTCTTC	CATSDLGRGTSDNEQFF
.	TRBV18	TRBJ1-1	.	TGTGCCAGCTCACCGAGTCTCGAGTACATGAACACTGAAGCTTTCTTT	CASSPSLEYMNTEAFF
TRBD1	TRBV6-1	TRBJ1-1	.	TGTGCCAGCAGTGAAACAGGGGCAAGCACTGAAGCTTTCTTT	CASSETGASTEAFF
.	TRBV6-1	TRBJ2-1	.	TGTGCCACCGCCCGCACTAGCTACAATGAGCAGTTCTTC	CATARTSYNEQFF
TRBD1	TRBV6-2/TRBV6-3	TRBJ1-4	.	TGTGCCAGCAGTTACGCCGACAGGGACCCTGCCTTGGAAAAACTGTTTTTT	CASSYADRDPALEKLFF
TRBD1	TRBV20-1	TRBJ2-5	few	TGCAGTGCTAGGAGGACAGGGAAAGAGACCCAGTACTTC	CSARRTGKETQYF
.	TRBV7-9	TRBJ2-2	many	TGTGCCAGCAGCCCGTATAGTTCGGGGCCCGGGGAGCTGTTTTTT	CASSPYSSGPGELFF
TRBD2	TRBV20-1	TRBJ2-3	many	TGCAGTGCTAGCCCGCCGGGACTAGGTACAGATACGCAGTATTTT	CSASPPGLGTDTQYF
.	TRBV13	TRBJ2-7	many	TGTGCCAGCAGCTCGGGGACCCAGGAGCAGTACTTC	CASSSGTQEQYF
TRBD2	TRBV13	TRBJ2-3	few	TGTGCCAGCAGCTTAGCCCCTAGCGGGAGTATCACAGATACGCAGTATTTT	CASSLAPSGSITDTQYF
.	TRBV20-1	TRBJ2-7	.	TGCAGTGCTAGAGATCCACAGGCGGGTCCCTACGAGCAGTACTTC	CSARDPQAGPYEQYF
.	TRBV27	TRBJ1-1	many	TGTGCCAGCAGTTTTATTGGGCAGGGGCGAAATGAAGCTTTCTTT	CASSFIGQGRNEAFF
TRBD1	TRBV15	TRBJ2-7	.	TGTGCCACCAGCAGAGGACCGGGACAGATCTCCTACGAGCAGTACTTC	CATSRGPGQISYEQYF
.	TRBV18	TRBJ2-3	many	TGTGCCAGCTCACTGACTACAGGAGTCTCTAGCACAGATACGCAGTATTTT	CASSLTTGVSSTDTQYF
.	TRBV6-1	TRBJ2-5	many	TGTGCCAGCAGTGAAACCCCCCTAGGACTGCGGGAGACCCAGTACTTC	CASSETPLGLRETQYF
TRBD2	TRBV3-1	TRBJ2-7	.	TGTGCCAGCAGCCCTCCGGGGACTAGCGGCTACGAGCAGTACTTC	CASSPPGTSGYEQYF
TRBD1	TRBV5-1	TRBJ1-1	once	TGCGCCAGCAGCACTTCGTGGACAGGGGTTAACACTGAAGCTTTCTTT	CASSTSWTGVNTEAFF
TRBD2	TRBV28	TRBJ2-2	many	TGTGCCAGCAGTTACCGCCATGGCGGGAGCGGGATCGGGGAGCTGTTTTTT	CASSYRHGGSGIGELFF
TRBD1	TRBV5-1	TRBJ2-1	many	TGCGCCAGCAGCCTGGACAGGGGTAATGAGCAGTTCTTC	CASSLDRGNEQFF
.	TRBV29-1	TRBJ1-2	many	TGCAGCGTTATAAAACAGAACTATGGCTACACCTTC	CSVIKQNYGYTF
.	TRBV7-9	TRBJ1-6	few	TGTGCCAGCAGCCCTACAGGGTGGACTACTTCACCCCTCCACTTT	CASSPTGWTTSPLHF
.	TRBV29-1	TRBJ2-2	many	TGCAGCGTTAAACCCGGGACCCAAAGGGAGCTGTTTTTT	CSVKPGTQRELFF
.	TRBV30	TRBJ2-1	.	TGTGCCTGGAGTGTAAGTAGAGGGAGTTGGGATGAGCAGTTCTTC	CAWSVSRGSWDEQFF
.	TRBV4-3	TRBJ1-1	many	TGCGCCAGCAGCCAAGATCGGGGGGCGCTCAGCACTGAAGCTTTCTTT	CASSQDRGALSTEAFF
TRBD1	TRBV6-5	TRBJ2-7	many	TGTGCCAGCAGTTCCACAGGGGGCCCCTACGAGCAGTACTTC	CASSSTGGPYEQYF
.	TRBV6-2/TRBV6-3	TRBJ1-5	once	TGTGCCAGCAGTTACTCAGGGAAGAACAATCAGCCCCAGAATTTT	CASSYSGKNNQPQNF
.	TRBV28	TRBJ1-2	.	TGTGCCAGCAGCCTCTTTGCGGGTGGCCCAAGCAAGTATGGCTACACCTTC	CASSLFAGGPSKYGYTF
TRBD2	TRBV5-1	TRBJ2-1	many	TGCGCCAGCAGCTTGGAGGGACTAGCGGGAGGCGGCAGGTTCTTC	CASSLEGLAGGGRFF
TRBD1	TRBV12-3/TRBV12-4	TRBJ1-1	few	TGTGCCAGCAGCCAGACCGGGACAGGGGCGGTAGCTTTCTTT	CASSQTGTGAVAFF
.	TRBV5-1	TRBJ2-2	many	TGCGCCAGCAGCGAGGGACTCCCAGGGTCCGGGGAGCTGTTTTTT	CASSEGLPGSGELFF
.	TRBV6-6	TRBJ2-7	many	TGTGCCAGCAGTCCCGGGACTTTCTTCTTCTCCTACGAGCAGTACTTC	CASSPGTFFFSYEQYF
.	TRBV10-3	TRBJ1-2	.	TGTGCCACCCTGGACCATTATGGCTACACCTTC	CATLDHYGYTF
TRBD2	TRBV27	TRBJ2-1	.	TGTGCCAGCACCTTATCGAAGCTTGGGGGAGGGCGGGATGAGCAGTTCTTC	CASTLSKLGGGRDEQFF
.	TRBV24-1	TRBJ2-1	many	TGTGCCACCAGTGATCCGACCGGGACCAACGTCAATGAGCAGTTCTTC	CATSDPTGTNVNEQFF